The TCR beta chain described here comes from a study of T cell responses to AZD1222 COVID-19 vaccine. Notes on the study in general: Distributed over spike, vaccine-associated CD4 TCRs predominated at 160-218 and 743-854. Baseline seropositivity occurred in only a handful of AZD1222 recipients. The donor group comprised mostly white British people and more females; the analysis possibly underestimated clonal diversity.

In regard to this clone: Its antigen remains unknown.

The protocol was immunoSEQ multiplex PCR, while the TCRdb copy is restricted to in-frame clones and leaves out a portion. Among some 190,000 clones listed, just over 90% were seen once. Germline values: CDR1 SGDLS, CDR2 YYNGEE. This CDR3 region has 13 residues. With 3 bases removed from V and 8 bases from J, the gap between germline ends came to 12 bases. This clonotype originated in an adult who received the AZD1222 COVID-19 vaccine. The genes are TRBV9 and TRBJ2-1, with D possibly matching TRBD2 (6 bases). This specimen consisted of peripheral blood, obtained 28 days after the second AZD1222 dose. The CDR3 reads CASSAGLLDEQFF. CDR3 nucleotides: TGTGCCAGCAGCGCCGGACTACTGGATGAGCAGTTCTTC.